Below, one TCR beta chain is given with its context. Its antigen remains unidentified. This table comes from immunoSEQ multiplex PCR, and its TCRdb copy is limited to in-frame clones, with some not included. The table lists 62,000 or so clones, 70% to 85% of them singletons, with roughly a tenth in the top ten. The data originate from a study of radiotherapy plus CTLA-4 blockade in lung cancer. The overall study: Disease control was seen in about 30% of patients, objective responses in 15% to 20%.

V was pared by 6 bases and J by 1 base, with 10 bases of the junction left unmatched. The CDR3 extends over 16 amino acids. Germline-derived CDR1 and CDR2 are LNHDA and SQIVND (reference sequence). The study's findings and limits: Early blood T cell clone dynamics reportedly forecast response best, with interferon-beta. In blood, tumor-derived TCR clones expanded after radiotherapy plus ipilimumab.

It was focal radiation plus CTLA-4 blockade with ipilimumab that patients with chemo-refractory metastatic non-small-cell lung cancer received. This chain joins TRBV19 and TRBJ2-7; 9 bases are a match to TRBD1. This receptor was taken from a human donor with non-small cell lung cancer who had a complete response to radiotherapy plus ipilimumab. The sample was peripheral blood, taken from a patient treated with radiotherapy plus ipilimumab. CDR3 sequence: CASRSSRGTGSYEQYF. For the CDR3, the DNA is TGTGCCAGTAGATCATCCAGGGGGACAGGGTCCTACGAGCAGTACTTC.